These 8 T cell receptor beta chains were sequenced from one sample in a study of identical twins (TCRdb year 2016). Library preparation employed 5' RACE. The sequencing machine was an Illumina HiSeq 2000. TCRdb applied fastp at Q25 and MiXCR to the public reads, then kept only in-frame beta chains. Each CDR3 protein gets just one entry, which takes the most common genes and DNA from the rows behind it. The sample includes around 570,000 distinct CDR3 sequences, with 9.6% observed a single time. The top ten constitute 2.5% to 3.5% of the sample. These data also formed part of another study, on yellow fever vaccine responses in identical twins.

The source material was PBMCs. These receptors all stem from a woman aged 18 to 35 in good health.

The CDR3 here is CSGRETAYNEQFF. The CDR3 DNA reads as TGCAGTGGGCGGGAAACAGCTTACAATGAGCAGTTCTTC. The rearrangement links TRBV20-1 to TRBJ2-1; D is perhaps TRBD2 (6 bases). Trimming removed 7 bases at V and 4 bases at J, with 14 bases between. The CDR3 runs to 13 residues. Per germline, CDR1 DFQATT and CDR2 SNEGSKA (reference sequence).

V and J are TRBV11-2 and TRBJ2-1; the D is unclear. V lost 10 bases to trimming and J lost 0 bases, with 10 bases between them. This CDR3 has 13 residues. Per germline, CDR1 SGHAT and CDR2 FQNNGV. The CDR3 nucleotides are TGTGCCACCGGATCAAGCTCCTACAATGAGCAGTTCTTC. This gives the protein CATGSSSYNEQFF.

The rearrangement joins TRBV28 to TRBJ2-7, with a weak D call TRBD2 (6 bases). Trimming cost V 8 bases and J 2 bases, with 19 bases left between them. Germline loops: CDR1 MDHEN, CDR2 SYDVKM. The CDR3 spans 15 residues. As DNA, the CDR3 is TGTGCCAGCGGTTCTACGGGAGACTCGGCCTACGAGCAGTACTTC. Its translation: CASGSTGDSAYEQYF.

This clonotype was observed a handful of times. In DNA form, the CDR3 reads TGCAGCGTTGAAGACGTACCCGGGGCAGGGGACACTGAAGCTTTCTTT. It codes for CSVEDVPGAGDTEAFF. The chain couples TRBV29-1 to TRBJ1-1; perhaps TRBD1 as D (6 bases). Looked up from germline, CDR1 is SQVTM and CDR2 is ANQGSEA. V gave up 0 bases and J gave up 3 bases, with 17 bases separating them. The CDR3 contains 16 residues.

This clonotype came up a few times. V is TRBV6-1 and J is TRBJ2-2; TRBD2 is a possible D gene (7 bases). Germline-derived CDR1 and CDR2 are MNHNS and SASEGT. The CDR3 spans 15 residues. The V and J ends lost 3 bases and 5 bases respectively, with 13 bases between them. The CDR3 DNA follows: TGTGCCAGCAGTGACTACAGGGAGGGAACCGGGGAGCTGTTTTTT. Translating gives CASSDYREGTGELFF.

This clonotype occurred many times. As DNA, the CDR3 is TGCAGTGCTAGTAGCGATAGGGGTCCACGAACTGGAAACACCATATATTTT. As protein: CSASSDRGPRTGNTIYF. The rearrangement uses TRBV20-1 and TRBJ1-3; maybe TRBD1 (5 bases). Germline V gene lookup returns CDR1 DFQATT and CDR2 SNEGSKA (reference sequence). CDR3 length: 17 residues. Trimming took off 3 bases at V and 2 bases at J, with 20 bases between the two ends.

This clonotype was detected only a few times. The CDR3 reads CASSGGRTTYNEQFF. In DNA, the CDR3 is TGTGCCAGCAGCGGTGGGAGAACCACCTACAATGAGCAGTTCTTC. The chain carries TRBV2 and TRBJ2-1; a weak D match, TRBD2 (5 bases). The germline V gene encodes CDR1 SNHLY and CDR2 FYNNEI. This CDR3 region has 15 residues. Trimming pared 6 bases from V and 2 bases from J, leaving 14 bases between.

This clonotype has only a few counts. The V and J genes are TRBV12-3 or TRBV12-4 and TRBJ2-1; D unclear. With 3 bases removed from V and 5 bases from J, the gap between germline ends came to 11 bases. The CDR3 length is 14 residues. The CDR3 DNA is TGTGCCAGCAGTTTCGTCGGAGATAACAATGAGCAGTTCTTC. This encodes CASSFVGDNNEQFF.